This T cell receptor beta chain was sequenced during a study of T cell responses to AZD1222 COVID-19 vaccine. Study findings and constraints: The donor group comprised mostly white British people and more females; the analysis possibly underestimated clonal diversity. With dominance at 160-218 and 743-854, vaccine-associated CD4 TCRs spanned spike.

Repertoires were generated with immunoSEQ multiplex PCR, while TCRdb's copy carries only in-frame clones and drops some. This sample has fewer than 110,000 clones, with around 87% found just once. Concerning this clone: What it binds is not known.

V gave up 2 bases and J gave up 2 bases; unmatched junction bases: 8. This CDR3 is 16 amino acids long. Germline V lookup: CDR1 LGHNA, CDR2 YNFKEQ. The source material was peripheral blood, sampled 28 days after the second AZD1222 dose. The receptor comes from an adult who received the AZD1222 COVID-19 vaccine. The chain has TRBV4-2 and TRBJ2-7; 8 bases map to TRBD1. The CDR3 region is CASSQNGDRTTYEQYF. The DNA of the CDR3 is TGTGCCAGCAGCCAAAACGGGGACAGGACGACCTACGAGCAGTACTTC.